Below are 21 T cell receptor beta chains sequenced from a single sample in a study of cytomegalovirus exposure and HLA in healthy donors. The PCR employed 60 Vbeta primers together with 13 Jbeta primers. Profiled with immunoSEQ multiplex PCR; TCRdb holds only in-frame clones, not every one. The sample includes some 170,000 clones, more than 60% seen only once; the top ten take roughly 2.5%. Sequencing used PBMCs. Receptors were obtained from a human donor in good health.

This clone has more than one count but fewer than ten. The chain combines TRBV7-9 with TRBJ2-5; no firm D call. The assigned J gene may be wrong: the sequence end matches TRBJ2-7 better. CDR1 and CDR2 (germline): SEHNR, FQNEAQ (reference sequence). The CDR3 sequence is 13 residues long. CDR3 DNA: TGTGCCAGCAGCTCAGCATGGGCCTACGAGCAGTACTTC. This encodes CASSSAWAYEQYF.

The chain links TRBV9 to TRBJ2-7; 8 nucleotides line up with TRBD1. Germline lookup yields CDR1 SGDLS and CDR2 YYNGEE. Losses at the gene ends were 2 bases for V and 2 bases for J; bases not matched to a gene: 3. CDR3 size: 14 residues. CDR3 nucleotide sequence: TGTGCCAGCAGCGTCGACAGGGGCGCCTACGAGCAGTACTTC. It is translated as CASSVDRGAYEQYF.

This clone was recorded only once. This rearrangement joins TRBV7-9 to TRBJ1-1; perhaps TRBD1 as D (6 bases). Germline CDR1 and CDR2: SEHNR and FQNEAQ (reference sequence). V shed 2 bases and J shed 9 bases, with 19 bases lying between them. The CDR3 runs to 15 residues. The CDR3 nucleotides read TGTGCCAGCAGCTTACTAGGACAGCAAGGGGCTAAAGCTTTCTTT. It translates to CASSLLGQQGAKAFF.

The J gene is TRBJ2-7, the V gene TRBV7-8; 9 bases fit TRBD1. Per germline, CDR1 SGHVS and CDR2 FQNEAQ. This CDR3 comprises 12 residues. V lost 5 bases, J lost 6 bases, and 2 bases stayed unmatched. CDR3 in DNA: TGTGCCAGCAGCCGGACAGGGGTCGAGCAGTACTTC. Translating gives CASSRTGVEQYF.

This chain uses TRBV7-2 with TRBJ2-7; 9 bases agree with TRBD2. The germline CDR1 and CDR2 sequences are SGHTA and FQGNSA. The CDR3 is 14 amino acids. Germline trimming cut 5 bases from V and 2 bases from J; bases unmatched to any gene: 4. The CDR3 sequence: CASSPSGNTYEQYF. CDR3 DNA sequence: TGTGCCAGCAGCCCTAGCGGGAATACCTACGAGCAGTACTTC.

This clone was seen a handful of times. The chain recombines TRBV18 with TRBJ1-4; no definite D call. CDR1 and CDR2 (germline): KGHSH, LQKENI. This CDR3 has 15 amino acids. V shed 2 bases and J shed 7 bases, with 14 bases lying between them. CDR3: CASSPRVGDFEKLFF. In DNA, the CDR3 is TGTGCCAGCTCACCAAGGGTGGGAGATTTTGAAAAACTGTTTTTT.

This clone was found a few times. The V and J genes are TRBV19 and TRBJ1-6, with 7 bases lining up with TRBD1. Trimming at V came to 7 bases and at J to 16 bases, leaving 19 bases not matched to a gene. The CDR3 runs 15 residues. CDR1 and CDR2 from the germline V gene are LNHDA and SQIVND (reference sequence). The CDR3 DNA reads as TGTGCCAGTACGCCCCGCGGAACAGGGGAAGGGGATCTCCACTTT. As protein: CASTPRGTGEGDLHF.

This rearrangement joins TRBV4-2 to TRBJ1-2; no clear D gene. CDR1 and CDR2 (germline): LGHNA, YNFKEQ. CDR3 size: 14 residues. V was trimmed by 0 bases and J by 0 bases, leaving 5 bases between them. CDR3 in DNA: TGTGCCAGCAGCCAAGATCGAGCTAACTATGGCTACACCTTC. Its translation is CASSQDRANYGYTF.

This clone was counted once. The chain couples TRBV9 to TRBJ2-1; a weak D match, TRBD1 (5 bases). The germline gives CDR1 SGDLS, CDR2 YYNGEE. The CDR3 runs 14 residues. The V and J ends lost 4 bases and 9 bases respectively, with 17 bases between them. The CDR3 loop is CASSTTRGEPEQFF. CDR3 nucleotide sequence: TGTGCCAGCAGCACCACAAGGGGTGAGCCTGAGCAGTTCTTC.

V and J are TRBV6-5 and TRBJ1-1; tentatively, D is TRBD1 (6 bases). The V and J ends lost 7 bases and 3 bases respectively, with 15 bases between them. Germline V gene data show CDR1 as MNHEY and CDR2 as SVGAGI. CDR3 length equals 14 residues. This CDR3 reads CASIPEAGDTEAFF. The CDR3 coding sequence is TGTGCCAGCATCCCAGAAGCAGGGGACACTGAAGCTTTCTTT.

The chain combines TRBV5-6 with TRBJ2-5; D may be TRBD1 (5 bases). The germline V and J ends were trimmed by 4 bases and 5 bases, with 12 bases remaining between them. The CDR3 is 13 residues long. CDR1 and CDR2 (germline): SGHDT, YYEEEE. The CDR3, as DNA: TGTGCCAGCAGCCCCAGGGTTCCCGAGACCCAGTACTTC. This gives the protein CASSPRVPETQYF. Supplemented by reference TRBV5-6 and TRBJ2-5, the full variable domain reads DAGVTQSPTHLIKTRGQQVTLRCSPKSGHDTVSWYQQALGQGPQFIFQYYEEEERQRGNFPDRFSGHQFPNYSSELNVNALLLGDSALYLCASSPRVPETQYFGPGTRLLVL.

V gene TRBV6-1 combines with J gene TRBJ2-7; possibly TRBD2 for D (5 bases). The CDR3 runs 14 residues. Germline lookup yields CDR1 MNHNS and CDR2 SASEGT. Trimming stripped 4 bases from V and 0 bases from J, with 10 bases between. CDR3 sequence (DNA): TGTGCCAGCAGTGCCGAGGGATTCTCCTACGAGCAGTACTTC. Encoded protein: CASSAEGFSYEQYF.

V and J are TRBV30 and TRBJ1-6; maybe TRBD1 (5 bases). This CDR3 has 15 amino acids. Germline loops: CDR1 GTSNPN, CDR2 SVGIG (reference sequence). V gave up 3 bases and J gave up 1 base, with 10 bases separating them. The CDR3 DNA sequence: TGTGCCTGGAGGGTGCGGGGGTCCTATAATTCACCCCTCCACTTT. Residues: CAWRVRGSYNSPLHF. Based on the CDR3 plus reference TRBV30 and TRBJ1-6, the full variable domain is SQTIHQWPATLVQPVGSPLSLECTVEGTSNPNLYWYRQAAGRGLQLLFYSVGIGQISSEVPQNLSASRPQDRQFILSSKKLLLSDSGFYLCAWRVRGSYNSPLHFGNGTRLTVT.

The chain recombines TRBV28 with TRBJ1-2; the D gene is possibly TRBD1 (5 bases). The germline V gene has CDR1 MDHEN and CDR2 SYDVKM. V gave up 6 bases and J gave up 1 base, with 18 bases separating them. The CDR3 is 16 amino acids. The CDR3 protein is CASSAGGSGGNYGYTF. In DNA, the CDR3 is TGTGCCAGCAGCGCCGGGGGAAGCGGTGGTAACTATGGCTACACCTTC.

In nucleotides, the CDR3 is TGTGCCAGCAGCCCGACAGGGGAAAGCAATCAGCCCCAGCATTTT. This gives the protein CASSPTGESNQPQHF. The genes are TRBV6-5 and TRBJ1-5; 8 nucleotides agree with TRBD1. The CDR3 sequence is 15 residues long. Unmatched junction bases numbered 5, after V lost 6 bases and J lost 1 base. Germline values: CDR1 MNHEY, CDR2 SVGAGI.

The chain recombines TRBV27 with TRBJ1-6; a weak D match, TRBD1 (5 bases). Germline V CDR1 and CDR2: MNHEY, SMNVEV (reference sequence). This CDR3 has 19 residues. The V end lost 2 bases, the J end lost 9 bases, and 26 bases lay between the germline ends. The CDR3 nucleotides are TGTGCCAGCAGTTTAAGGGAGGGGCAGACACTCCGGAGGGGTTCACCCCTCCACTTT. Its translation is CASSLREGQTLRRGSPLHF.

The genes are TRBV28 and TRBJ2-5; 8 positions agree with TRBD1. Per the germline V gene, CDR1 is MDHEN and CDR2 is SYDVKM. The CDR3 runs 16 residues. V shed 6 bases, J shed 5 bases, and the junction held 14 bases outside the gene matches. The CDR3 reads CASSRRQGQGRETQYF. CDR3 nucleotides: TGTGCCAGCAGCCGTCGACAAGGACAGGGACGTGAGACCCAGTACTTC.

This clone was seen a handful of times. The chain recombines TRBV7-8 with TRBJ1-5; TRBD1 might be the D (5 bases). This CDR3 contains 13 residues. Deletions cut 5 bases from V and 6 bases from J, with 11 bases between. Germline lookup yields CDR1 SGHVS and CDR2 FQNEAQ. DNA for the CDR3: TGTGCCAGCAGCGTCAGGGAGGGTCAGCCCCAGCATTTT. This encodes CASSVREGQPQHF.

The CDR3 loop reads CASSGLYRSSGANVLTF. Here the CDR3 DNA reads TGTGCCAGCAGTGGCCTCTATCGGAGCTCTGGGGCCAACGTCCTGACTTTC. The rearrangement links TRBV6-1 to TRBJ2-6; the D is unclear. Trimming removed 4 bases from V and 0 bases from J, with 13 bases in between. This CDR3 spans 17 amino acids. Germline assignment: CDR1 MNHNS and CDR2 SASEGT.

V usage is TRBV6-5 and J usage is TRBJ2-5, with 10 bases matching TRBD2. CDR1 is MNHEY, CDR2 SVGAGI, per germline. Unmatched junction bases numbered 2, after V lost 5 bases and J lost 5 bases. There are 13 residues in the CDR3. The DNA for the CDR3 is TGTGCCAGCAGTCTTAGCGGGGGGGAGACCCAGTACTTC. This translates into CASSLSGGETQYF.

V usage is TRBV4-1 and J usage is TRBJ1-2; TRBD1 aligns across 7 bases. Germline trimming cut 0 bases from V and 8 bases from J; bases unmatched to any gene: 12. The CDR3 runs to 16 residues. CDR1 is MGHRA and CDR2 is YSYEKL in the germline V gene. In nucleotides, the CDR3 is TGCGCCAGCAGCCAAGAATATGCCTTGACAGGGCGGGGCTACACCTTC. It specifies CASSQEYALTGRGYTF.